This entry concerns a single T cell receptor (beta chain). Its antigen specificity is not known. Library generation was performed with the immunoSEQ multiplex PCR assay. For the multiplex PCR, a mixture combining 60 forward primers for TCR Vbeta segments and 13 reverse primers for TCR Jbeta segments was used. The CDR3 region of rearranged TCR beta genes was amplified from genomic DNA by a multiplex PCR assay. Amplified TCR beta libraries were sequenced as 87-base-pair reads on the Illumina HiSeq System. Per the original workflow: Across the 500 to 750 repertoires, a later analysis counted tens of millions of unique TCR beta chains, around 11 million of which were shared by at least two donors. Raw reads were error-corrected and collapsed into unique sequences by a nearest-neighbor algorithm in which closely related sequences were merged to remove PCR and sequencing errors. CDR3 sequences were aligned to IMGT reference sequences to assign V, D and J gene segments. Each retained sequence needed at least a six-nucleotide match to both a V gene segment and a J gene segment. Rearrangements were called productive when the CDR3 lacked stop codons and stayed in frame with V and J; all others were non-productive. Following IMGT convention, CDR3 was defined as the stretch from the second conserved V-encoded cysteine to the conserved J-encoded phenylalanine. The earlier analysis of some 550 of the donors excluded any sequence lacking an unambiguous match to a single V gene segment. An earlier analysis of several hundred of the donors called V segments functional above 56.7% productive rearrangements and segregating when the between-donor standard deviation exceeded 5%. A statistical classification framework was developed to diagnose cytomegalovirus status using the catalog of TCR beta chain sequences. In a later analysis, TCR nucleotide sequences were compared against IMGT/GENE-DB human TR gene sequences so that V and J genes could be assigned. Using the TCRdist pipeline, a later analysis assigned CDR3 sequences along with most-parsimonious VDJ recombination scenarios. A later analysis defined each TCR beta chain by its CDR3 amino acid sequence plus V-gene family, and excluded reads lacking a unique V-gene family. To address suspected cross-contamination and a sequencing artifact, a later analysis removed approximately 590 highly shared, low-generation-probability nucleotide sequences. In a later analysis, a clonal expansion index was calculated for each public chain from normalized within-repertoire ranks of inferred template counts. In a later analysis, generation probabilities were computed using a VDJ recombination model fitted to out-of-frame rearrangements, and the results were checked against IGoR. Hypergeometric tests were used in a later analysis to score TCR-TCR, TCR-HLA and TCR-CMV co-occurrence, with a repertoire-size bias correction applied to the TCR pairs. A later analysis estimated false discovery rates by permuting HLA or CMV assignments 20 times. In a later analysis, co-occurring TCRs were grouped with DBSCAN, and TCRdist sequence similarity was added when clustering was performed within HLA-allele-positive subsets. For co-occurrence clustering, repertoires with fewer than 30,000 or more than 120,000 public chains were excluded, along with five or six repertoires with anomalous nucleotide sharing. As stored in TCRdb, this immuneACCESS dataset retains in-frame rearrangements with V and J assigned. A fraction of the clones does not appear; measured against another copy, unresolved V genes explain less than half of the discrepancy, and the remainder lacks a known reason. V and J calls and clone size come straight from that table; D and trimming were deduced from the DNA. The table for this sample shows 100,000 to 150,000 clones. Around 2.7% of the sample belongs to the ten largest clones.

Trimming removed 5 bases from V and 1 base from J, leaving 20 bases between the germline ends. The germline V gene (reference sequence) yields SEHNR for CDR1 and FQNEAQ for CDR2. The CDR3 covers 17 residues, taking in both the cysteine and the phenylalanine. The DNA shown is the 51-base CDR3, in frame from base 1. The cohort consisted of hundreds of healthy bone marrow donors. At the time of sampling, all cohort members were nominally healthy, though unrecorded immune exposures were likely present. The donor was CMV seronegative and was included in the group of around 320 seronegative cohort members. Each donor provided a peripheral blood sample, and peripheral blood mononuclear cells were used for TCR beta sequencing. Genomic DNA was extracted from the blood cell samples with the Qiagen DNeasy Blood Extraction Kit. The sample is drawn from a study of cytomegalovirus exposure and HLA in healthy donors (dated by TCRdb to the late 2010s). As for the study more broadly: An earlier analysis of some 620 of the donors reported 276 Gb of sequence data and 95 million to 120 million unique TCR beta sequences obtained from about 180 million T cells. An early release that covered 640 HLA-typed donors contained approximately 320 gigabases of sequencing data and tens of millions of unique TCR sequences. Among the roughly 380 genotyped donors, around 81% belonged to the genetic ancestry cluster associated with self-reported Caucasian donors. The study aimed to test whether cataloging public T cell receptors could reveal signatures of past pathogen exposure. The study used immunosequencing to profile the T cell repertoires of more than 650 subjects and linked those repertoires to cytomegalovirus serostatus. Besides the first cohort of 666 subjects, a separate validation cohort made up of about 120 different subjects was used. The study combined high-throughput TCR immunosequencing, statistical association of individual TCRs with disease status, and machine learning to predict cytomegalovirus infection status. To study patterns of TCR occurrence, a later analysis re-analyzed previously published TCR beta repertoires from 666 donors and added high-resolution HLA genotyping. The later analysis used no new phenotypic data to find candidate immune exposures, relying instead on TCR beta sequences and their occurrence across donors. In an earlier analysis of around 540 of the donors, high-throughput TCR beta sequencing was used to judge whether each TCR beta V gene segment behaved as functional or pseudogenic. Donor age, sex, ethnicity and CMV serostatus were compiled alongside the repertoire data. Genome-wide SNP genotypes for about 65% of the roughly 670 donors were used in a later genetic analysis, which treated that subset as a discovery cohort. Every repertoire in the discovery cohort had been generated on one and the same sequencing platform. HLA typing covered class I and class II loci at four-digit resolution. Typing coverage varied by locus: roughly 620-640 donors for A, B, C, DRB1 and DQB1; roughly 520 for DQA1; approximately 570 for DPA1; 450 to 480 for DPB1. About 5 DR-DQ haplotypes were handled as single units for association and clustering, since linkage in the cohort was strong. Among some 400 genotyped donors of the cohort, an average of roughly 230,000 unique TCR beta nucleotide sequences was sequenced per donor, of which about 19% were non-productive.

The investigation overall reported the following: In a later genetic analysis, a missense DCLRE1C variant was associated with V-gene and J-gene trimming of TCR beta chains, and the association was replicated in an independent cohort. This cohort had only TCR beta chains sequenced, and the lack of alpha or paired-chain data limited which features could be detected. In a later analysis, HLA-associated TCR beta chains were found to be more clonally expanded and to have lower generation probabilities than equally common non-associated chains. Assigning TCR associations to individual alleles was difficult when HLA alleles, especially DR and DQ, strongly co-occurred. The earlier analysis of almost 600 of the donors excluded about 16 rarely observed V segments, including chromosome 9 orphons, because counts were too low. The only immune exposure information available for the cohort was CMV serostatus. A cluster of highly shared sequence variants was judged likely to be a technical artifact of the sequencing pipeline. Because some donors lacked HLA typing at each locus, the association tests relied only on the typed subset. According to a later analysis, TCR association rates differed among HLA loci, with DRB1 alleles showing the most associated TCRs and HLA-C alleles showing the fewest. Cytomegalovirus status was reported to be diagnosed by the classifier with high specificity and sensitivity in both the original and validation cohorts. Because the 87-base-pair reads could not distinguish some IMGT-functional V segments, including TRBV6-2 and TRBV6-3, those segments were excluded. Most TCR sequences were observed very rarely across donors, whereas some public TCRs were present in many individuals. Roughly uniform sequencing depth across donors was assumed in presence/absence analyses, although this assumption may not hold. According to the authors, the approach could potentially be generalized to other disease states and immunological phenotypes. In vitro tests confirmed that a few of the cytomegalovirus-associated TCR beta chains recognize cytomegalovirus antigens. In an earlier analysis of 587 of the donors, most TCR beta V segments appeared in productive rearrangements about 90% or about 30% of the time, broadly matching IMGT annotations. Linkage disequilibrium might explain the correlated functional status among segregating V segments, but an unknown experimental factor could not be ruled out. A total of 150 to 200 TCR beta chains were listed by the study as associated with cytomegalovirus. According to a later genetic analysis, donors in an Asian-associated ancestry cluster had fewer N-insertions in productive TCRs than the roughly 670-donor mean. Specific HLA alleles were associated with 15,000 to 20,000 TCR beta sequences at a false discovery rate of 0.05 in a later analysis. According to a later analysis, parvovirus B19, influenza, CMV and Epstein-Barr virus appeared linked to several top co-occurrence clusters. A further reported finding was that TCR beta sequences accurately predicted the HLA-A and HLA-B alleles for most subjects in the first cohort. Most CMV-associated TCR beta chains appeared to be HLA-restricted in a later analysis, and the HLA associations seemed to be driven largely by CMV exposure.

This receptor was obtained from a man aged 25 to 40 in good health and CMV-seronegative. Sequencing used PBMCs. The rearrangement joined TRBV7-9 to TRBJ1-1; TRBD1 is a possible D gene, resting on 6 matching bases. The CDR3 here reads CASSPVPGGTPNTEAFF. DNA sequence: TGTGCCAGCAGCCCTGTCCCGGGAGGGACACCGAACACTGAAGCTTTCTTT.